These 2 T cell receptor beta chains share one sample of origin, sequenced in a study of T-cell memory formation after mild COVID-19. TCRdb itself ran the 5' RACE reads through MiXCR, one entry per CDR3 protein. The sample records around 440,000 distinct CDR3 sequences, about 20% being singletons. The sequencing input was PBMCs or a T cell subset sorted from them (not recorded which). These TCRs come from an adult woman who had mild COVID-19 (a few samples of this study predate the infection). Cell type and time point are not known.

This clonotype was seen ten or more times. CDR3 nucleotide sequence: TGTGCCAGCAGCTTATTGGCTAGCGGGAGGGCCTTTCCTTCTGGTGAGCAGTTCTTC. Translating it yields CASSLLASGRAFPSGEQFF. The chain couples TRBV7-2 to TRBJ2-1; 12 bases are shared with TRBD2. CDR3 length equals 19 residues. The V gene end was trimmed by 2 bases and the J gene end by 9 bases; junction bases not matched to a gene: 17. Germline assignment: CDR1 SGHTA and CDR2 FQGNSA.

The J gene is TRBJ2-5, the V gene TRBV5-5; TRBD1 matches 8 bases. V dropped 2 bases and J dropped 2; count of bases not matched to a gene: 11. The CDR3 has 17 residues. CDR1 and CDR2 (germline): SGHKS, YYEKEE (reference sequence). CDR3 bases: TGTGCCAGCAGCTTAGTTCTCCCAGGGGGCGGGCAAGAGACCCAGTACTTC. Protein product: CASSLVLPGGGQETQYF.